This TCR beta chain stems from a study of blood T cell repertoires in COVID-19. Generated by immunoSEQ multiplex PCR, the TCRdb table keeps only in-frame clones and is missing some. The sample has some 200,000 clones, more than 70% seen once. CDR1 is MNHEY and CDR2 is SVGAGI in the germline V gene. This CDR3 spans 16 amino acids. Trimming took 1 base from V and 4 from J; bases not matched to a gene: 9. The chain uses TRBV6-5 and TRBJ1-2; TRBD1 matches 7 bases. The sequencing input was PBMCs or T cells enriched from blood (not recorded which). The receptor was isolated from a woman in her forties with acute COVID-19. The CDR3 reads CASSYYRQGSAYGYTF. Here the CDR3 DNA reads TGTGCCAGCAGTTACTATCGACAGGGTTCAGCCTATGGCTACACCTTC.